The source of this T cell receptor (beta chain) is a study of T cells after yellow fever vaccination. Study conclusions and caveats: Most clones from primary vaccination were detected again post-booster (roughly 96% CD4, more than 85% CD8). CD4 and CD8 compartments shared a small share of clonotypes, likely from convergent recombination.

The CDR3 length is 15 residues. From germline, CDR1 is SEHNR and CDR2 FQNEAQ (reference sequence). Unmatched junction bases numbered 4, after V lost 2 bases and J lost 5 bases. 5'RACE template switching added a universal primer site and UMIs to TCR cDNA. TCRdb re-called the 5' RACE reads with MiXCR, one entry per CDR3 protein. The sample has some 560,000 distinct CDR3 sequences; less than 20% are singletons. This clonotype occurred a few times. Its antigen is as yet unknown. This chain uses TRBV7-9 with TRBJ2-3, with TRBD2 identical over 10 bases. Source: PBMCs, taken 15 days after the yellow fever booster vaccination. The origin of this receptor is a young man who received the YFV17D yellow fever vaccine. CDR3 sequence reads: CASSLLAGVRDTQYF. CDR3 in DNA: TGTGCCAGCAGCTTACTAGCGGGAGTGAGAGATACGCAGTATTTT.